These T cell receptor beta chains were read from a single sample in a study of T-cell reconstitution after alpha-beta-depleted transplantation in children. TCRdb re-called the PCR reads with MiXCR, one entry per CDR3 protein. This sample has under 450,000 distinct CDR3 sequences; 15% to 20% occur once, and the top ten carry 25% to 30%. Sequences were derived from PBMCs, mostly from graft donor cells, sampled 360 days after TCRalphabeta/CD19-depleted stem cell transplant. The receptors stem from a boy under two years old who had a stem cell transplant for Wiskott-Aldrich syndrome, so the T cells may come from the graft donor. CDR3s include the opening cysteine and the closing phenylalanine or tryptophan. A D gene is named only where the DNA matches it firmly. Some rows have no size entry. The others give once, few or many, or a class for an expanded clone.

CDR3 DNA: TGTGCCAGCAGCTTAATGGCTAGCCGGGACAATGAGCAGTTCTTC; CDR3 protein: CASSLMASRDNEQFF; clone size: NA; J gene: TRBJ2-1; V gene: TRBV11-2; D gene: NA
CDR3 DNA: TGTGCCACCAGTGATTTACTGCGGGGTGAGCAGTTCTTC; CDR3 protein: CATSDLLRGEQFF; clone size: many; J gene: TRBJ2-1; V gene: TRBV24-1; D gene: NA
CDR3 DNA: TGTGCCAGCCGCTATGGGGATACGCAGTATTTT; CDR3 protein: CASRYGDTQYF; clone size: NA; J gene: TRBJ2-3; V gene: TRBV12-3/TRBV12-4; D gene: NA
CDR3 DNA: TGTGCCAGTACAGGACACCTATCCTACGAGCAGTACTTC; CDR3 protein: CASTGHLSYEQYF; clone size: NA; J gene: TRBJ2-7; V gene: TRBV19; D gene: NA
CDR3 DNA: TGCGCCAGTCGGACAGGCGAAAACATTCAGTACTTC; CDR3 protein: CASRTGENIQYF; clone size: NA; J gene: TRBJ2-4; V gene: TRBV5-1; D gene: TRBD1
CDR3 DNA: TGTGCCAGCAGGCGACAGGGGGCGGATGAGACCCAGTACTTC; CDR3 protein: CASRRQGADETQYF; clone size: few; J gene: TRBJ2-5; V gene: TRBV12-3/TRBV12-4; D gene: TRBD1
CDR3 DNA: TGTGCCAGCAGCTTAGGTAGACAGACCCAAGAGACCCAGTACTTC; CDR3 protein: CASSLGRQTQETQYF; clone size: NA; J gene: TRBJ2-5; V gene: TRBV7-2; D gene: NA
CDR3 DNA: TGCGCCAGCAGCCAAGATGGATCGGCGGGGGGGCCGCGTTACAATGAGCAGTTCTTC; CDR3 protein: CASSQDGSAGGPRYNEQFF; clone size: few; J gene: TRBJ2-1; V gene: TRBV4-1; D gene: TRBD2
CDR3 DNA: TGTGCCAGCAGCCAAGGGGGGGGAGAAGCCTACGAGCAGTACTTC; CDR3 protein: CASSQGGGEAYEQYF; clone size: few; J gene: TRBJ2-7; V gene: TRBV3-1; D gene: TRBD2
CDR3 DNA: TGCGCCAGCAGCCAAGAGGCTAGCCCAAGCTCCTACAATGAGCAGTTCTTC; CDR3 protein: CASSQEASPSSYNEQFF; clone size: few; J gene: TRBJ2-1; V gene: TRBV4-1; D gene: NA
CDR3 DNA: TGTGCCAGCAGCCAGGACAGGGGAAAAGAGACCCAGTACTTC; CDR3 protein: CASSQDRGKETQYF; clone size: NA; J gene: TRBJ2-5; V gene: TRBV6-1; D gene: TRBD1
CDR3 DNA: TGTGCCAGCAGCGTAGATGGGGTTGGCTACGAGCAGTACTTC; CDR3 protein: CASSVDGVGYEQYF; clone size: NA; J gene: TRBJ2-7; V gene: TRBV9; D gene: NA
CDR3 DNA: TGTGCCAGCAGCTTAGTTGTCAGAGCTAACTATGGCTACACCTTC; CDR3 protein: CASSLVVRANYGYTF; clone size: few; J gene: TRBJ1-2; V gene: TRBV7-2; D gene: NA
CDR3 DNA: TGTGCCAGCAGCCAAGAACAGGGTGGTTCCAATGAGCAGTTCTTC; CDR3 protein: CASSQEQGGSNEQFF; clone size: NA; J gene: TRBJ2-1; V gene: TRBV4-2; D gene: NA
CDR3 DNA: TGCGCCAGCAGCCAATTGGAAACTGGGGACAATGAGCAGTTCTTC; CDR3 protein: CASSQLETGDNEQFF; clone size: NA; J gene: TRBJ2-1; V gene: TRBV4-3; D gene: NA
CDR3 DNA: TGTGCCAGCTCACCACTCGGAGGGCGCTTGACAGATACGCAGTATTTT; CDR3 protein: CASSPLGGRLTDTQYF; clone size: few; J gene: TRBJ2-3; V gene: TRBV18; D gene: NA
CDR3 DNA: TGCGCCAGCAGCTTTGCAGGGGATGCTGGGGCCAACGTCCTGACTTTC; CDR3 protein: CASSFAGDAGANVLTF; clone size: many; J gene: TRBJ2-6; V gene: TRBV5-1; D gene: NA
CDR3 DNA: TGCGCCAGCAGGCTAGGAGCGAACACCGGGGAGCTGTTTTTT; CDR3 protein: CASRLGANTGELFF; clone size: NA; J gene: TRBJ2-2; V gene: TRBV5-1; D gene: NA
CDR3 DNA: TGTGCCAGCAGCTTTGGGGACAGCCCCTCCTACAATGAGCAGTTCTTC; CDR3 protein: CASSFGDSPSYNEQFF; clone size: NA; J gene: TRBJ2-1; V gene: TRBV7-9; D gene: TRBD1
CDR3 DNA: TGTGCCAGCAGCAAACGGGGGCGCACAGATACGCAGTATTTT; CDR3 protein: CASSKRGRTDTQYF; clone size: NA; J gene: TRBJ2-3; V gene: TRBV13; D gene: NA
CDR3 DNA: TGTGCCAGCAGCTTAGCGCGTGGGGGGCCCACAGATACGCAGTATTTT; CDR3 protein: CASSLARGGPTDTQYF; clone size: NA; J gene: TRBJ2-3; V gene: TRBV7-8; D gene: NA
CDR3 DNA: TGTGCCAGCAGTTTCATGGACGAGCAGTACTTC; CDR3 protein: CASSFMDEQYF; clone size: NA; J gene: TRBJ2-7; V gene: TRBV12-3/TRBV12-4; D gene: NA
CDR3 DNA: TGTGCCAGCTCACTAGGGGGTATCGGGAACACTGAAGCTTTCTTT; CDR3 protein: CASSLGGIGNTEAFF; clone size: NA; J gene: TRBJ1-1; V gene: TRBV18; D gene: NA
CDR3 DNA: TGTGCCAGCACCAAGGGACTGAAAAACACCGGGGAGCTGTTTTTT; CDR3 protein: CASTKGLKNTGELFF; clone size: NA; J gene: TRBJ2-2; V gene: TRBV2; D gene: NA